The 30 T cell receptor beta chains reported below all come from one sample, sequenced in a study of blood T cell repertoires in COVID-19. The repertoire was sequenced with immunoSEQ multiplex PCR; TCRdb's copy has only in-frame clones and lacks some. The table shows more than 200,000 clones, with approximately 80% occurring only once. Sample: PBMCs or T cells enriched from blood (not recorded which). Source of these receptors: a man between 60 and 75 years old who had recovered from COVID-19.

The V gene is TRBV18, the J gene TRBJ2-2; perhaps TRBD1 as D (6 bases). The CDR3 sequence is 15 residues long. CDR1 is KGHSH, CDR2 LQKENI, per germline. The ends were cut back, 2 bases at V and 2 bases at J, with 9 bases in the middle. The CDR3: CASSPIGGNTGELFF. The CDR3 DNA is TGTGCCAGCTCACCAATAGGGGGAAACACCGGGGAGCTGTTTTTT.

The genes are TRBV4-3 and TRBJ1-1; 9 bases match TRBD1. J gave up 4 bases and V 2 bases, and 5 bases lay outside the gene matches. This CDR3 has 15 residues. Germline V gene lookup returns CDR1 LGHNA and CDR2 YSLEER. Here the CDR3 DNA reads TGCGCCAGCAGCCAACCGGGACAGGGCTTCACTGAAGCTTTCTTT. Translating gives CASSQPGQGFTEAFF.

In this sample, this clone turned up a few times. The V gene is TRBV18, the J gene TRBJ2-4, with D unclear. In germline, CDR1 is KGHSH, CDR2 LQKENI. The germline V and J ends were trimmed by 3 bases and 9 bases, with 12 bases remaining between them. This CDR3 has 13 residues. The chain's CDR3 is CASSPEGTGIQYF. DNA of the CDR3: TGTGCCAGCTCACCCGAAGGCACGGGCATTCAGTACTTC.

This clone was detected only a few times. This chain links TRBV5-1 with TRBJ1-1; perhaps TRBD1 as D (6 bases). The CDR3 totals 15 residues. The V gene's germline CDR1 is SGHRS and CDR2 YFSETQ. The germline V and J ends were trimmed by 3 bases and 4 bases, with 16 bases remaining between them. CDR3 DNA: TGCGCCAGCAGCTCCAATACAGGGCGCGGCACTGAAGCTTTCTTT. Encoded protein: CASSSNTGRGTEAFF.

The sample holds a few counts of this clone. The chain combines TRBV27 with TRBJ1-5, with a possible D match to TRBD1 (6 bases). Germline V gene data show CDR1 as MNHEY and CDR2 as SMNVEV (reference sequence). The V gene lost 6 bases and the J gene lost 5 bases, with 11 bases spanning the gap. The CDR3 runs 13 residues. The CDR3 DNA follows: TGTGCCAGCAGCAGGGGAGGGTATCAGCCCCAGCATTTT. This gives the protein CASSRGGYQPQHF.

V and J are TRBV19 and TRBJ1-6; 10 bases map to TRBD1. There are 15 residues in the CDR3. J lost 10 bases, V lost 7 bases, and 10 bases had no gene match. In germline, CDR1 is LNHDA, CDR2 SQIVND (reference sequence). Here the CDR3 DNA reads TGTGCCAGTAAATCCACGACAGGGGGCTACTCACCCCTCCACTTT. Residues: CASKSTTGGYSPLHF.

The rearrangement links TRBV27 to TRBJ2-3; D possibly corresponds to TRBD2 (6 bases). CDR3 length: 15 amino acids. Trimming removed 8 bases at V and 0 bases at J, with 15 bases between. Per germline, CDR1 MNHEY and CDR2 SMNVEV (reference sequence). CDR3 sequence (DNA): TGTGCCAGCTCCGGAGGGCTAACTAGCACAGATACGCAGTATTTT. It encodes CASSGGLTSTDTQYF.

CDR3 residues: CASSLMTGRFTETEAFF. The CDR3 DNA sequence: TGCGCCAGCAGCCTAATGACAGGGAGGTTCACGGAGACTGAAGCTTTCTTT. The chain recombines TRBV4-1 with TRBJ1-1, with TRBD1 identical over 7 bases. The CDR3 has 17 amino acids. Germline loops: CDR1 MGHRA, CDR2 YSYEKL. The trim removed 4 bases at V and 5 bases at J, leaving 16 bases unmatched.

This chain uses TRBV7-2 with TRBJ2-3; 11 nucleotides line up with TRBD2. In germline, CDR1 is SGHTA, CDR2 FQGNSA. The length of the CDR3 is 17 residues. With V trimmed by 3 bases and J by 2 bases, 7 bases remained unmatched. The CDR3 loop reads CASSFGTSGGHTDTQYF. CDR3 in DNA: TGTGCCAGCAGCTTTGGTACTAGCGGGGGCCACACAGATACGCAGTATTTT.

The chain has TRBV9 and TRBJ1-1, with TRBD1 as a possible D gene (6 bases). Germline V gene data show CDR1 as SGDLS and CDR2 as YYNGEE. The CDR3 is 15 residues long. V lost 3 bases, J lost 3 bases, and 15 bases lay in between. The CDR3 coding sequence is TGTGCCAGCAGCGCCCGCGGGGGGGCGGACACTGAAGCTTTCTTT. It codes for CASSARGGADTEAFF.

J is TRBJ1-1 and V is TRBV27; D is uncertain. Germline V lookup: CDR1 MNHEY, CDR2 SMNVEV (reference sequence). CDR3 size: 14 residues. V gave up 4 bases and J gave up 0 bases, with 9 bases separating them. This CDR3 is CASSYYGMNTEAFF. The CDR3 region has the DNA TGTGCCAGCAGTTACTACGGGATGAACACTGAAGCTTTCTTT.

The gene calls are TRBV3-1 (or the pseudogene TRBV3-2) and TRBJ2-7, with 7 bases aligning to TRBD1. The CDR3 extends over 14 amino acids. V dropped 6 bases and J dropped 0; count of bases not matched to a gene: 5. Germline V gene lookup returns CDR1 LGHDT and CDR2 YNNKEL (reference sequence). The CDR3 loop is CASSQTGFSYEQYF. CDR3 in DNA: TGTGCCAGCAGTCAGACAGGGTTCTCCTACGAGCAGTACTTC.

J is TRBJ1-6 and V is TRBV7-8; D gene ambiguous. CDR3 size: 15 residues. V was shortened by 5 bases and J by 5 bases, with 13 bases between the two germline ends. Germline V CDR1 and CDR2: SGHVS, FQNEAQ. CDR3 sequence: CASSKRRGDNSPLHF. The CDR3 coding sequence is TGTGCCAGCAGCAAACGACGAGGAGATAATTCACCCCTCCACTTT.

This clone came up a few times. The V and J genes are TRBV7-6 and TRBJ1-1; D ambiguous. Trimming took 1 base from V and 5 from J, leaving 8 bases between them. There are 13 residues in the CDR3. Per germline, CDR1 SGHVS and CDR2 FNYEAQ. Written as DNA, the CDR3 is TGTGCCAGCAGCTTAGAGACTGGGACTGAAGCTTTCTTT. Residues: CASSLETGTEAFF.

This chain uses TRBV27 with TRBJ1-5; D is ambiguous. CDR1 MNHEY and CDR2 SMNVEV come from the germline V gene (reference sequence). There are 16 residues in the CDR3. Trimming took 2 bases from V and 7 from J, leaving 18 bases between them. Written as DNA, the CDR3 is TGTGCCAGCAGTTTAAGCCTCGGGTTTCCTCGGCAGCCCCAGCATTTT. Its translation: CASSLSLGFPRQPQHF.

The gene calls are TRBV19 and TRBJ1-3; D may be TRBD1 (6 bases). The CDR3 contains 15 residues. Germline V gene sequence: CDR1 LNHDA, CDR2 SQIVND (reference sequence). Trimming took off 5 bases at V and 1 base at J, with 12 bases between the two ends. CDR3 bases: TGTGCCAGTAGTTGGGCCAGGGGATCTGGAAACACCATATATTTT. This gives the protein CASSWARGSGNTIYF.

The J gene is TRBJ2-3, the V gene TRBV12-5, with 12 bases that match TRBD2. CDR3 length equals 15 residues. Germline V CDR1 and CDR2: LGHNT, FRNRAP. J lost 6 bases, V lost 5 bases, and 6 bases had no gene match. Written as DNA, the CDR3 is TGTGCTAGTGGTCCTAGCGGGGGGGCAGGGGATACGCAGTATTTT. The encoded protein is CASGPSGGAGDTQYF.

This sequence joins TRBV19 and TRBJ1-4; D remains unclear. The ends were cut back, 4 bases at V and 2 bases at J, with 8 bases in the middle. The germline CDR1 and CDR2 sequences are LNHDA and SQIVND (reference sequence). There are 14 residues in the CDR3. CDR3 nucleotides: TGTGCCAGTAGTACTTGGCAGACTAATGAAAAACTGTTTTTT. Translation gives CASSTWQTNEKLFF.

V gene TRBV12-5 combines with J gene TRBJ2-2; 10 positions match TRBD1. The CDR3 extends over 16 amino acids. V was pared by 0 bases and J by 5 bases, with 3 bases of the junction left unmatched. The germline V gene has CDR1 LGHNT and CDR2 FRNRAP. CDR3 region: CASGLVWDRGTGELFF. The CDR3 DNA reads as TGTGCTAGTGGTTTGGTCTGGGACAGGGGAACCGGGGAGCTGTTTTTT.

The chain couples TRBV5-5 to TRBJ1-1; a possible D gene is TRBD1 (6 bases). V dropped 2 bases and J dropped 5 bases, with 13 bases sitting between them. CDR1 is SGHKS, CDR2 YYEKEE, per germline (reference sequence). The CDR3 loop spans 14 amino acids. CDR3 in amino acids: CASSFRDQGTEAFF. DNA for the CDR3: TGTGCCAGCAGCTTTAGGGACCAGGGGACTGAAGCTTTCTTT.

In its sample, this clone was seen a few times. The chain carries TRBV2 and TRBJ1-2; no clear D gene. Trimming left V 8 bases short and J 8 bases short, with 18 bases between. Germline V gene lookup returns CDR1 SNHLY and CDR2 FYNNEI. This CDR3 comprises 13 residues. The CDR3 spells CASAKEDWRGYTF. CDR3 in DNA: TGTGCCAGCGCCAAGGAGGATTGGAGGGGCTACACCTTC.

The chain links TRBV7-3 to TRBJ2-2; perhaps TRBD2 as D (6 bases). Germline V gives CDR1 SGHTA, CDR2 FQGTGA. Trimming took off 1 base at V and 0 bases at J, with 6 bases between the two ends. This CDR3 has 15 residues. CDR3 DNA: TGTGCCAGCAGCTTAAGGGGGGCGAACACCGGGGAGCTGTTTTTT. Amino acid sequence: CASSLRGANTGELFF.

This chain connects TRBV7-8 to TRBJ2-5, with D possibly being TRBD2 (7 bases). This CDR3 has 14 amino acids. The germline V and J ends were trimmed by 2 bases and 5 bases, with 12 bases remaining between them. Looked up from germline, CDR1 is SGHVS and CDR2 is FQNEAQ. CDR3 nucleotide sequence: TGTGCCAGCAGCTTACGGACTAGGGGGGAGACCCAGTACTTC. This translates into CASSLRTRGETQYF.

Here the CDR3 reads CASSPPGQGKNIQYF. The CDR3 DNA sequence: TGTGCCAGCAGCCCTCCGGGGCAGGGGAAGAACATTCAGTACTTC. This chain links TRBV3-1 (or the pseudogene TRBV3-2) with TRBJ2-4, with a weak D call TRBD1 (6 bases). The germline CDR1 and CDR2 sequences are LGHDT and YNNKEL (reference sequence). This CDR3 has 15 amino acids. Trimming shortened V by 4 bases and J by 7 bases, and 17 bases separated the two germline ends.

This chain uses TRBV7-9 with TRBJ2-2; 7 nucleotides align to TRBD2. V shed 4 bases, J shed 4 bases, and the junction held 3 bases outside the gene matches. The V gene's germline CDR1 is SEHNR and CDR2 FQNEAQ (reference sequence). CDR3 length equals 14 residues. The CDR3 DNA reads TGTGCCAGCAGCTGGGCGGGGGTCACCGGGGAGCTGTTTTTT. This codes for CASSWAGVTGELFF.

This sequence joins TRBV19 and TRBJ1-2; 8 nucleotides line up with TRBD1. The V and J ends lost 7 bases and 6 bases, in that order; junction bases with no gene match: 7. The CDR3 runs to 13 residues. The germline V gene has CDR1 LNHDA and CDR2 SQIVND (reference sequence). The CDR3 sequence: CASNQGTGDGYTF. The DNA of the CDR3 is TGTGCCAGTAACCAAGGGACAGGTGATGGCTACACCTTC.

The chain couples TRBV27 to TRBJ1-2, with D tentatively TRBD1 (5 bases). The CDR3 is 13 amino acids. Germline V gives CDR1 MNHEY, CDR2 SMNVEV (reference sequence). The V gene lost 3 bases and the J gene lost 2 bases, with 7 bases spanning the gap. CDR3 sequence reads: CASSFQGNYGYTF. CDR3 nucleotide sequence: TGTGCCAGCAGTTTCCAGGGAAACTATGGCTACACCTTC.

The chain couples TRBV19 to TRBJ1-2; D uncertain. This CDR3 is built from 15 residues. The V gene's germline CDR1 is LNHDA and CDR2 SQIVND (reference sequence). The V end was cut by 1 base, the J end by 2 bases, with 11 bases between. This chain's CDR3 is CASSIGNSANYGYTF. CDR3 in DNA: TGTGCCAGTAGTATAGGAAACAGTGCGAACTATGGCTACACCTTC.

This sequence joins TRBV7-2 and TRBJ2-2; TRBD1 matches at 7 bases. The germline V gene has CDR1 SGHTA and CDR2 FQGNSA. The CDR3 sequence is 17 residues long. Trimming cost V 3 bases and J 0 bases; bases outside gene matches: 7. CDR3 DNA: TGTGCCAGCAGCTTCACTCGGGACAGTGCGAACACCGGGGAGCTGTTTTTT. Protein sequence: CASSFTRDSANTGELFF.

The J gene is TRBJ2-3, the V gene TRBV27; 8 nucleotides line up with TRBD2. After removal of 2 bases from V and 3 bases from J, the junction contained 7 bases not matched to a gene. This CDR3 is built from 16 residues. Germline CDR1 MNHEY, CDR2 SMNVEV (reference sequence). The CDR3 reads CASSLIAGPGTDTQYF. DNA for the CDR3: TGTGCCAGCAGTTTAATAGCGGGGCCGGGGACAGATACGCAGTATTTT.